This is a list of T cell receptor beta chains from one sample in a study of somatic mutations in cytotoxic T cells in rheumatoid arthritis. Clones were sequenced by immunoSEQ multiplex PCR, and TCRdb holds only the in-frame ones, with some missing. The table records approximately 25,000 clones, over 65% of them present only once. Sequencing was performed on CD8+ T cells sorted from blood. All receptors derive from a woman aged 18-29 years in good health. The CDR3 runs from the conserved cysteine through the conserved F or W. A D gene is named only where the DNA matches it firmly. Clone size is shown for a subset of rows, as once, few, many or a class of expanded clone.

size,J,D,V,DNA,CDR3
NA,TRBJ1-2,TRBD1,TRBV7-2,TGTGCCAGCAGCCCAACCGGGACAGGGATACGGGGCTACACCTTC,CASSPTGTGIRGYTF
NA,TRBJ2-2,NA,TRBV7-9,TGTGCCAGCAGCAACCGACAGAGCGTGGGGACCGGGGAGCTGTTTTTT,CASSNRQSVGTGELFF
NA,TRBJ2-5,TRBD1,TRBV27,TGTGCCAGCAGTTCCATCGACAGGGTCCAAGAGACCCAGTACTTC,CASSSIDRVQETQYF
few,TRBJ1-1,NA,TRBV19,TGTGCCAGTAAGCACCACGGGGCAAGTGAAGCTTTCTTT,CASKHHGASEAFF
NA,TRBJ2-7,NA,TRBV4-1,TGCGCCAGCAGCCTCCTCCTGGGCTACGAGCAGTACTTC,CASSLLLGYEQYF
NA,TRBJ1-5,NA,TRBV28,TGTGCCAGCAGCATAGGGGGGTATAGCAATCAGCCCCAGCATTTT,CASSIGGYSNQPQHF
NA,TRBJ1-2,NA,TRBV9,TGTGCCAGCAGCGTAGAATTTGGGCAGGGATATGGCTACACCTTC,CASSVEFGQGYGYTF
NA,TRBJ1-2,NA,TRBV6-5,TGTGCCAGCAGTTATGGGGGAAGCAAGGGCTACACCTTC,CASSYGGSKGYTF
NA,TRBJ2-5,TRBD1,TRBV5-6,TGTGCCAGCAGCCGACAGGACAGGCCTTATGGGGAGACCCAGTACTTC,CASSRQDRPYGETQYF
once,TRBJ2-5,NA,TRBV9,TGTGCCAGCAGCGTATACAAGGACTCCCAAGAGACCCAGTACTTC,CASSVYKDSQETQYF
NA,TRBJ2-3,TRBD1,TRBV6-6,TGTGCCAGCAGACAACGACAGGGGGAATCCACAGATACGCAGTATTTT,CASRQRQGESTDTQYF
NA,TRBJ1-2,NA,TRBV4-2,TGTGCCAGCAGCCAAGAGGGCGGGACTGAAGAAGCTAACTATGGCTACACCTTC,CASSQEGGTEEANYGYTF
NA,TRBJ2-4,TRBD2,TRBV7-9,TGTGCCAGCAGCTTAGGGGGGGGAGGCATTCAGTACTTC,CASSLGGGGIQYF
NA,TRBJ2-1,NA,TRBV7-8,TGTGCCAGCAGCTTATCCAACTACAATGAGCAGTTCTTC,CASSLSNYNEQFF
NA,TRBJ2-7,NA,TRBV5-4,TGTGCCAGCAGCTTGGATCTTGGCCGGTCCGAGCAGTACTTC,CASSLDLGRSEQYF
NA,TRBJ2-5,NA,TRBV7-6,TGTGCCAGCAGCTTGGGGCTCCAAGAGACCCAGTACTTC,CASSLGLQETQYF
NA,TRBJ1-1,NA,TRBV7-2,TGTGCCAGCAGCTTAGAAGCGGGGCTGGGCACTGAAGCTTTCTTT,CASSLEAGLGTEAFF
NA,TRBJ2-2,TRBD2,TRBV11-2,TGTGCCAGCAGCTTCGGGCGGGAGGACACCGGGGAGCTGTTTTTT,CASSFGREDTGELFF
NA,TRBJ2-4,NA,TRBV30,TGTGCCTCGAGGGGAGCCAAAAACATTCAGTACTTC,CASRGAKNIQYF
NA,TRBJ2-5,NA,TRBV7-9,TGTGCCAGCAGCACGGACCTCCCCCGGGAGTACTTC,CASSTDLPREYF
few,TRBJ2-5,NA,TRBV2,TGTGCCAGCAGTGGAGGCAACCAAGAGACCCAGTACTTC,CASSGGNQETQYF
once,TRBJ1-1,NA,TRBV2,TGTGCCAGCAGAGTCGGAAACACTGAAGCTTTCTTT,CASRVGNTEAFF
NA,TRBJ2-7,NA,TRBV5-1,TGCGCCAGCAGCTTAACATACGCCTACGAGCAGTACTTC,CASSLTYAYEQYF
NA,TRBJ2-3,NA,TRBV4-1,TGCGCCAGCAGCCAAGGCTGGCTAGATACGCAGTATTTT,CASSQGWLDTQYF
NA,TRBJ1-4,NA,TRBV5-5,TGTGCCAGCAGCTCGGACAGCCTTAATGAAAAACTGTTTTTT,CASSSDSLNEKLFF
NA,TRBJ2-3,TRBD2,TRBV2,TGTGCCAGCAGTGACTGGGGACTAGGGGTCATCACAGATACGCAGTATTTT,CASSDWGLGVITDTQYF
NA,TRBJ1-3,NA,TRBV27,TGTGCCAGCAGCCGCCGGGCAGGAGGAAACACCATATATTTT,CASSRRAGGNTIYF
NA,TRBJ1-2,NA,TRBV27,TGTGCCAGCACCCGGGACACGCGCTATGGCTACACCTTC,CASTRDTRYGYTF
once,TRBJ2-1,NA,TRBV9,TGTGCCAGCAGCGTAGGGGCAGGGGCTTACAATGAGCAGTTCTTC,CASSVGAGAYNEQFF
NA,TRBJ2-3,TRBD2,TRBV7-8,TGTGCCAGCGGAGGGACTAGCGGGAAGGGTGATACGCAGTATTTT,CASGGTSGKGDTQYF
NA,TRBJ1-5,TRBD1,TRBV27,TGTGCCAGCAGTATTACCGGGACAGGGACCCGGCAGCCCCAGCATTTT,CASSITGTGTRQPQHF
NA,TRBJ2-5,TRBD2,TRBV9,TGTGCCAGCAGCGGTAGCGGGGGGGCTATGGAGACCCAGTACTTC,CASSGSGGAMETQYF
NA,TRBJ2-1,TRBD2,TRBV28,TGTGCCAGCAGCCTGAATGGACTAGCGGGGACCAATGAGCAGTTCTTC,CASSLNGLAGTNEQFF
NA,TRBJ2-2,NA,TRBV4-1,TGCGCCAGCAGCCACCCGCTCGGGGGGAACACCGGGGAGCTGTTTTTT,CASSHPLGGNTGELFF
NA,TRBJ2-1,NA,TRBV5-6,TGTGCCAGCAGCTTGGTTCTAGGCGAGCAGTTCTTC,CASSLVLGEQFF
NA,TRBJ2-2,NA,TRBV4-1,TGCGCCAGCAGCCCCAGCAGCGGGGAGCTGTTTTTT,CASSPSSGELFF
NA,TRBJ2-3,TRBD2,TRBV29-1,TGCAGCGTTGAAGATCGGCTAGCGGACATCACAGATACGCAGTATTTT,CSVEDRLADITDTQYF
NA,TRBJ2-3,NA,TRBV4-2,TGTGCCAGCAGCCAAGTCCAGGGGCTTGATACGCAGTATTTT,CASSQVQGLDTQYF
NA,TRBJ2-3,NA,TRBV27,TGTGCCAGCAGTGCCCTCGGCTCAGGGCCCTCCACAGATACGCAGTATTTT,CASSALGSGPSTDTQYF
few,TRBJ2-2,NA,TRBV11-1,TGTGCCAGCAGCTTAGGGGGGGCCGGGGAGCTGTTTTTT,CASSLGGAGELFF
NA,TRBJ1-1,NA,TRBV7-6,TGTGCCAGCAGCCAGGGACTCGCGATCACTGAAGCTTTCTTT,CASSQGLAITEAFF
NA,TRBJ1-6,NA,TRBV28,TGTGCCAGCAGTAGGTCGAACATACTCCACTTT,CASSRSNILHF
NA,TRBJ2-1,NA,TRBV19,TGTGCCAGTAGTATCGCGGACAGCTCCTACAATGAGCAGTTCTTC,CASSIADSSYNEQFF
few,TRBJ2-5,NA,TRBV6-5,TGTGCCAGCAGTTACGGGCCCGTGGCGGAGACCCAGTACTTC,CASSYGPVAETQYF
NA,TRBJ2-3,NA,TRBV29-1,TGCAGCGTTGTCGGGGGAGACACAGATACGCAGTATTTT,CSVVGGDTDTQYF
NA,TRBJ1-2,TRBD1,TRBV13,TGTGCCAGCAGCTTCGGGACAGCCTTATCTGGCTACACCTTC,CASSFGTALSGYTF
NA,TRBJ2-1,TRBD1,TRBV27,TGTGCCAGCAGTCCGGAGGCGACAGGGGCTGGAGAGCAGTTCTTC,CASSPEATGAGEQFF
NA,TRBJ1-5,TRBD1,TRBV9,TGTGCCAGCAGTCCAGCCGCCGGGACAGGGGACTATCAGCCCCAGCATTTT,CASSPAAGTGDYQPQHF